This T cell receptor (beta chain) was identified in a study of T cell responses to AZD1222 COVID-19 vaccine (dated by TCRdb to the early 2020s). Concerning the study at large: AZD1222 recipients whose second dose came at about 4 weeks and those whose second dose came at about 12 weeks were combined into one group, since spike-specific TCR depth and breadth did not differ between the two schedules. TCR sequencing covered 230 to 250 trial participants: 200 to 220 given two doses of AZD1222 and around 25 given two doses of MenACWY control vaccine. Trial participants were enrolled by age into subgroups of 18-55, 56-69 and 70-plus years, and roughly 150, 30 and 60 TCR-sequenced participants, respectively, were included in these subgroups. Study-wide findings and limitations: In the small 56-69-year group, the increase in depth fell short of significance, most likely because of low power. Reportedly, close to half of the unique spike-specific TCRs recognized epitopes lying outside the regions that are mutated in the B.1.351 and B.1.1.7 variants. Conclusions about previously exposed vaccinees are limited because only five or six AZD1222 recipients were SARS-CoV-2 seropositive at baseline. Spike-specific TCR breadth and depth rose significantly after two AZD1222 doses compared with day 0 and with MenACWY recipients. Most participants were white British and females outnumbered males, and the authors suggested that clonal diversity may have been underestimated. Because no samples from the day 14 peak response were available, repertoires could be characterized only after the peak T cell response. The whole spike protein was spanned by vaccine-associated CD4 TCRs, and dominant responses were seen in regions 160-218 and 743-854.

What this sample's time point label stands for: baseline before first vaccination. Samples from vaccinated people were obtained from the UK trials COV001 and COV002, which included a single-blind randomized controlled phase 2/3 trial of AZD1222 (ChAdOx1 nCoV-19) in healthy adults. For TCRbeta chain sequencing, PBMC samples were collected from trial participants at day 0 and at day 28 after the second dose. In its sample, this clone was seen a few times. The antigen it binds to is not known. No much larger clone is present one base from it, and per-base qualities are unavailable. The CDR3 regions of human TCRbeta chains were analyzed by immunosequencing. The published analysis was carried out like this. TCRs in the repertoires were compared against a reference library of SARS-CoV-2-specific TCRs that had been generated with the MIRA antigen-specificity platform. Breadth was defined as the fraction of unique TCRs that were SARS-CoV-2-associated, and depth was defined as the fraction of total T cells that were SARS-CoV-2-associated. Each spike-specific TCR was assigned to its reactive spike region and to a CD4 or CD8 class using the MIRA data. Log10-transformed breadth and depth values were compared by one-way ANOVA with Sidak's multiple comparisons tests. The immuneACCESS repertoire file appears here via TCRdb, limited to in-frame rearrangements. These files lack a portion of the clones; in checked studies, under half of the deficit traces to unresolved V genes, and the cause of the others is not known. That table supplies the V and J calls and clone size; D and trimming were determined from the DNA. The sample table contains over 65,000 clones; only one count was recorded for 85% to 90% of them. The ten largest clonotypes hold around 6.7% of the sample.

Specimen: peripheral blood, collected on day 0 of AZD1222 vaccination. This clonotype was sampled from an adult in good health.

The CDR3 region: CASPRRGRIPSWNEQFF. The nucleotides are TGTGCCAGCCCTCGGAGGGGGCGGATTCCCTCATGGAATGAGCAGTTCTTC. Here the chain combines TRBV28 and TRBJ2-1; D gene: possibly TRBD1, on 7 matching bases. From cysteine to phenylalanine, the CDR3 is 17 amino acids long. Only the CDR3 part of the read is kept: 51 bases, read in frame from the first base. CDR1 and CDR2 were assigned from the germline V gene as MDHEN and SYDVKM. V loses 8 bases of germline sequence and J loses 7 bases, and the interval between the two ends is 27 bases.